This TCR beta chain is drawn from a study of OX40 agonist ivuxolimab in advanced cancers. Study as a whole: Ivuxolimab, an agonistic anti-OX40 (CD134) antibody, was given to patients. At roughly 83% male, the cohort had a mean age of about 55 years, ranging from about 23 to 79.

The study's findings and limits: Among the lowest peripheral clonal expansion occurred in 0.1-3.0 mg/kg partial responders. At 0.1 to 3.0 mg/kg and by week 6, clonal expansion occurred in CD4+ and CD8+ blood T cells.

CDR3 length: 15 amino acids. In germline, CDR1 is MDHEN, CDR2 SYDVKM. V was pared by 1 base and J by 2 bases, with 11 bases between. TCRdb's table, derived via immunoSEQ multiplex PCR, lists solely in-frame clones and lacks some. The sample records roughly 60,000 clones, 94% being singletons. With regard to this clone: Its antigen is still unknown.

The source material was CD4+ or CD8+ T cells sorted from blood, sampled in a trial of the OX40 agonist ivuxolimab. This clonotype was sampled from an adult with an advanced solid tumor such as melanoma, head and neck, liver or kidney cancer. This sequence joins TRBV28 and TRBJ1-1; D ambiguous. This CDR3 is CASSLFGETNTEAFF. The DNA of the CDR3 is TGTGCCAGCAGTTTATTTGGGGAAACTAACACTGAAGCTTTCTTT.